This T cell receptor beta chain was sequenced during a study of blood T cell repertoires in COVID-19. This study enrolled people aged about 18 to 100 from about two dozen US geographic areas. Trimming stripped 0 bases from V and 2 bases from J, with 9 bases between. The CDR3 contains 15 residues. CDR1 and CDR2 (germline): SGDLS, YYNGEE. In the study's own analysis: Amplification of reference gene primers was used by the study to estimate nucleated cell counts. Measured with immunoSEQ multiplex PCR; TCRdb has only the in-frame clones, and not every one. That table supplies the V and J calls and clone size; D and trimming were determined from the DNA. Among 140,000 or so clones listed, around four fifths were seen once. This clone was picked up a small number of times.

The sequence was obtained from a woman in her 40s who had recovered from COVID-19. The J gene is TRBJ2-1, the V gene TRBV9, with D possibly being TRBD2 (5 bases). Sequenced material: PBMCs or T cells enriched from blood (not recorded which). The CDR3 nucleotides are TGTGCCAGCAGCGTAGCTTCGGGGACCTACAATGAGCAGTTCTTC. This gives the protein CASSVASGTYNEQFF.